This TCR beta chain was documented in a study of glioma-infiltrating T cells after dendritic cell vaccination (dated by TCRdb to about 2016). At the level of the whole study: A cohort of about 15 glioblastoma patients from Phase I and II dendritic cell vaccination trials was included, of whom 9 were newly diagnosed and 6 had recurrent disease. Patients received autologous tumor lysate-pulsed dendritic cell vaccination between about 2003 and 2012. The vaccine was prepared from monocyte-derived dendritic cells that were cultured for under 8 days with IL-4 and GM-CSF and then pulsed overnight with autologous tumor lysate. Patients received three intradermal dendritic cell vaccine injections at biweekly intervals in the arm below the axilla. In glioblastoma patients vaccinated with dendritic cells, deep sequencing of TCR beta CDR3 regions served to measure tumor-infiltrating lymphocyte content and to compare repertoires between tumor and blood. Survival after dendritic cell vaccination was correlated with TCR sequencing metrics such as TIL content and the overlap between tumor and blood repertoires.

TCRB CDR3 regions were amplified from 2 ug genomic DNA, or all available DNA if less, using the immunoSEQ assay. The multiplex PCR relied on 60 forward primers for TCR V beta segments and 13 reverse primers for J beta segments. To estimate the number of reads per starting template, synthetic control templates were added to each sample at limiting dilution. The Illumina HiSeq System generated sequencing reads of 87 bp. The authors' pipeline ran thus. PCR and sequencing errors were removed by a nearest neighbor algorithm that merged closely related sequences. TCR overlap was measured as the percentage of unique tumor TCR beta sequences also present in the same patient's peripheral blood. TCRdb took over this immuneACCESS table, retaining in-frame rearrangements with V and J assigned. Such tables are incomplete; in checked studies, under half of the missing clones stem from an unresolved V gene, and the remainder is unexplained. D and trimming were read from the DNA, whereas the V and J calls and clone size are those reported in that table. The sample records 49,000 or so clones, 65% to 90% of which are singletons. In total, the top ten clones hold over 10% of the sample.

The research as a whole found: The three-group TCR overlap response model was characterized as speculative, and prospective validation of the model was stated to be required. Higher estimated pretreatment TIL content predicted longer time to progression and overall survival after dendritic cell vaccination. TCR clonality showed no direct relationship with survival, which suggests that a diverse polyclonal response may matter. The cohort was small and heterogeneous, few patients had complete blood and tumor sets, and even fewer had initial-recurrent tumor pairs.

Reading from cysteine to phenylalanine, the CDR3 counts 16 amino acids. The DNA shown is the 48-base CDR3, in frame from base 1. For this chain, trimming is 5 bases at the V end and 3 bases at the J end, and the number of junction bases without a gene match is 9. Reading the germline V gene gives CDR1 SGHTA and CDR2 FQGNSA. Selection of patients required sufficient residual fresh-frozen tumor tissue and over two years of available survival data. An isocitrate dehydrogenase mutation was not carried by any of the glioblastoma patients, although molecular status was otherwise variable. PBMC were collected before vaccination, two weeks after the third vaccination, and at tumor progression if progression occurred. Genomic DNA was extracted with the Qiagen DNeasy Blood extraction Kit. A word on this clone: Its specific antigen is unknown. Base qualities were left out, and no much larger clone turns up one base away.

The rearrangement joined TRBV7-2 to TRBJ2-3; TRBD2 fits 9 bases in the junction. This TCR came from a human donor with glioblastoma. Sequenced here: blood, sampled before dendritic cell vaccination. The sequenced DNA is TGTGCCAGCAGCGCCAAGTGGGGACTAGCAACAGATACGCAGTATTTT. It translates to CASSAKWGLATDTQYF. Reference TRBV7-2 and TRBJ2-3 proteins supply the regions before and after the CDR3; the full variable domain is: GAGVSQSPSNKVTEKGKDVELRCDPISGHTALYWYRQSLGQGLEFLIYFQGNSAPDKSGLPSDRFSAERTGGSVSTLTIQRTQQEDSAVYLCASSAKWGLATDTQYFGPGTRLTVL.